By share, the clone carrying this T cell receptor (beta chain) counts as medium-sized. The antigen is not known. TCRdb analysed the reads with MiXCR anew, one entry per CDR3 protein. Here the sample spans about 8,400 distinct CDR3 sequences, around 20% being singletons. Germline assignment: CDR1 LNHDA and CDR2 SQIVND (reference sequence). This CDR3 is 15 amino acids long. Trimming removed 2 bases from V and 1 base from J, with 6 bases in between. The sample is drawn from a study of liver allograft versus peripheral blood T cells. At the level of the study: Intrahepatic T cell receptor repertoires from transplanted livers were compared against repertoires in recipients' peripheral blood.

Study results and caveats: As reported, T cell receptor repertoires inside liver allografts differed from those present in peripheral blood.

This chain uses TRBV19 with TRBJ1-6, with D tentatively TRBD1 (5 bases). This sequence was found in a human patient who had a liver transplant. Some T cells may trace back to the graft donor. The DNA for the CDR3 is TGTGCCAGTAGTATACGGGGGTCCTATAATTCACCCCTCCACTTT. Protein sequence: CASSIRGSYNSPLHF.